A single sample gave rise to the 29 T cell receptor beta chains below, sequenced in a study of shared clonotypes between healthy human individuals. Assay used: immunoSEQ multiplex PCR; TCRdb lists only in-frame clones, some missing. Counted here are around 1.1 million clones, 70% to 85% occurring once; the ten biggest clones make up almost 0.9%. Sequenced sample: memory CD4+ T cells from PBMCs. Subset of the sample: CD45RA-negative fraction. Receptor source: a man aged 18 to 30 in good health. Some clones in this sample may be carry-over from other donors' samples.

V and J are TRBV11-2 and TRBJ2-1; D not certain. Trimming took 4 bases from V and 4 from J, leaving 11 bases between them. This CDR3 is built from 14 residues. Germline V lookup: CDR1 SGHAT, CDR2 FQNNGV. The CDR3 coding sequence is TGTGCCAGCAGCTCCGACCACTCATACAATGAGCAGTTCTTC. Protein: CASSSDHSYNEQFF.

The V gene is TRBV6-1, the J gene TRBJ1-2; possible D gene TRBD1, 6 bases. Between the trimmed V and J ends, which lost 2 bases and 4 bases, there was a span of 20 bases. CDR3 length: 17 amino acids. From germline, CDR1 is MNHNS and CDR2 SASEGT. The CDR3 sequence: CASSEPGAGKWSYGYTF. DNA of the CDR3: TGTGCCAGCAGTGAACCGGGGGCGGGGAAATGGAGCTATGGCTACACCTTC.

CDR3 coding DNA: TGCGCCAGCAGTGATCTCACCGGGGAGCTGTTTTTT. Protein sequence: CASSDLTGELFF. The chain recombines TRBV10-1 with TRBJ2-2; no definite D call. Germline CDR1 and CDR2: WNHNN and SYGVQD (reference sequence). The CDR3 extends over 12 amino acids. The germline V and J ends were trimmed by 3 bases and 4 bases, with 3 bases remaining between them.

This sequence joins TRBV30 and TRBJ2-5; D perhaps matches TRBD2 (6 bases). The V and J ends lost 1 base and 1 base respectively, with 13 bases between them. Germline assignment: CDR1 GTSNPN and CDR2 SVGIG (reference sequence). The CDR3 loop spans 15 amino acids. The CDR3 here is CAWSAPPGGQETQYF. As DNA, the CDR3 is TGTGCCTGGAGTGCCCCTCCCGGGGGCCAAGAGACCCAGTACTTC.

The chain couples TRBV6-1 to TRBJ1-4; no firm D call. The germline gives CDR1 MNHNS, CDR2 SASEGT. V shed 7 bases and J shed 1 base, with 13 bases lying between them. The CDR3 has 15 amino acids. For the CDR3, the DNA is TGTGCCAGCATCAAACGCCCCGGAACTAATGAAAAACTGTTTTTT. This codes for CASIKRPGTNEKLFF.

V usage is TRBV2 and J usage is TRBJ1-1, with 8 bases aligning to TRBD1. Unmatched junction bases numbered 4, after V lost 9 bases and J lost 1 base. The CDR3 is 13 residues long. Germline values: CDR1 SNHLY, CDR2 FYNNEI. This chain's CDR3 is CASGQGPNTEAFF. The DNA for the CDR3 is TGTGCCAGTGGACAGGGCCCGAACACTGAAGCTTTCTTT.

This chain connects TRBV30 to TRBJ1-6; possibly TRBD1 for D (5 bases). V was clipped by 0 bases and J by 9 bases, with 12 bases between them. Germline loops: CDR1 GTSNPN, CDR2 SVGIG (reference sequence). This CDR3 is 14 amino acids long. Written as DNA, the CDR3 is TGTGCCTGGAGTGTAGAGGGGCAGGGTTCACCCCTCCACTTT. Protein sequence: CAWSVEGQGSPLHF.

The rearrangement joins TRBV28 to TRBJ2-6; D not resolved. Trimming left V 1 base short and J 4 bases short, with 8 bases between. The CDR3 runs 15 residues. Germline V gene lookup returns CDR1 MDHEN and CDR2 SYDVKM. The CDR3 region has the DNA TGTGCCAGCAGTTTATTTAGGGAAGGGGCCAACGTCCTGACTTTC. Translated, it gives CASSLFREGANVLTF. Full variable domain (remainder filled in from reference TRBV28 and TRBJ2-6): DVKVTQSSRYLVKRTGEKVFLECVQDMDHENMFWYRQDPGLGLRLIYFSYDVKMKEKGDIPEGYSVSREKKERFSLILESASTNQTSMYLCASSLFREGANVLTFGAGSRLTVL.

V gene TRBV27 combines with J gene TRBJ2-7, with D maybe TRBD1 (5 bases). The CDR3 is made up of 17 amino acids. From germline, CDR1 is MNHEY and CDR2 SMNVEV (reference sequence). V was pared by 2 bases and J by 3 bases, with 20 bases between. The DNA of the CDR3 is TGTGCCAGCAGTTTAGCCCCGACAGTATCCTCTGTCTACGAGCAGTACTTC. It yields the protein CASSLAPTVSSVYEQYF.

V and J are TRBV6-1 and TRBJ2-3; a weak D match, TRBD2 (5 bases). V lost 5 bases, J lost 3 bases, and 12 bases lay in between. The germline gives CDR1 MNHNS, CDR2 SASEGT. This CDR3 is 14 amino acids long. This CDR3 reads CASSKDRGTDTQYF. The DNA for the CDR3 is TGTGCCAGCAGTAAGGACCGGGGAACAGATACGCAGTATTTT.

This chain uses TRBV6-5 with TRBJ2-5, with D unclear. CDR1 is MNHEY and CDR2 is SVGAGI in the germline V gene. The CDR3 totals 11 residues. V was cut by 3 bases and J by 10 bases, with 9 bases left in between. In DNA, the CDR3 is TGTGCCAGCAGTTATTTTGGGGACCAGTACTTC. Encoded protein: CASSYFGDQYF.

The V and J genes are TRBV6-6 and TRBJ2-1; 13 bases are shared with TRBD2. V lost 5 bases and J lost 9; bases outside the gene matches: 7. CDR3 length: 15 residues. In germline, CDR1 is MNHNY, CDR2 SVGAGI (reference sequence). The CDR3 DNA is TGTGCCAGCAGTCCACTAGCGGGAGGGCAGGGTGAGCAGTTCTTC. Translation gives CASSPLAGGQGEQFF.

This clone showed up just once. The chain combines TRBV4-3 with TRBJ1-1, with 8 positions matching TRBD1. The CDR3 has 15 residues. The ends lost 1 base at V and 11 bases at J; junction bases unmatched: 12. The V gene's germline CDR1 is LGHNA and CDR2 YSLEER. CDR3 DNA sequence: TGCGCCAGCAGCCAAGCCCGGACAGGGAAACTGGCGGCTTTCTTT. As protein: CASSQARTGKLAAFF.

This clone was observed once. CDR3 sequence: CASSLEAGGPTGELFF. In DNA, the CDR3 is TGTGCCAGCAGCTTAGAGGCGGGAGGGCCTACCGGGGAGCTGTTTTTT. The rearrangement uses TRBV11-3 and TRBJ2-2; 9 nucleotides match TRBD2. Germline assignment: CDR1 SGHNT and CDR2 YENEEA. The CDR3 length is 16 residues. J gave up 5 bases and V 0 bases, and 4 bases lay outside the gene matches.

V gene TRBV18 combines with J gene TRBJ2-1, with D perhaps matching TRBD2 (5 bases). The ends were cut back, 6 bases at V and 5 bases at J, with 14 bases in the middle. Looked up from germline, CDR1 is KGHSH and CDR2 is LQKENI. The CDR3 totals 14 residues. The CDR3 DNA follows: TGTGCCAGCTCCCTACATCTGGAGGACAATGAGCAGTTCTTC. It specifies CASSLHLEDNEQFF. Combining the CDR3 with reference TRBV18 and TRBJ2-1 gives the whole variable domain NAGVMQNPRHLVRRRGQEARLRCSPMKGHSHVYWYRQLPEEGLKFMVYLQKENIIDESGMPKERFSAEFPKEGPSILRIQQVVRGDSAAYFCASSLHLEDNEQFFGPGTRLTVL.

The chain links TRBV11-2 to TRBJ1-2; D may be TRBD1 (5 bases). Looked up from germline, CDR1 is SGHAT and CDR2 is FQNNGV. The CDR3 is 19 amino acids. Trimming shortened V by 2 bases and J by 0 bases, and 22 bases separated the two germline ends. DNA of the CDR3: TGTGCCAGCAGCTTACGATACCCGGGACCCAACCTTACTAACTATGGCTACACCTTC. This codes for CASSLRYPGPNLTNYGYTF.

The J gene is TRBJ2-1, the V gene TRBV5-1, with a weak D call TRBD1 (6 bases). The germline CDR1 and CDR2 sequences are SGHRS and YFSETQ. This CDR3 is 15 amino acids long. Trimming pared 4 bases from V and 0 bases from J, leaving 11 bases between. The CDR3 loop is CASSLDSPSYNEQFF. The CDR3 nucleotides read TGCGCCAGCAGCCTGGACAGCCCCTCCTACAATGAGCAGTTCTTC.

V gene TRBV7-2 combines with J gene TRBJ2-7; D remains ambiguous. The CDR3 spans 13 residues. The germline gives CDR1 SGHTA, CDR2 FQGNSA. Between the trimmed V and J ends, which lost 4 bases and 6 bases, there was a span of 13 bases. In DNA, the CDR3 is TGTGCCAGCAGCTCCAACGGGTCCCCCGAGCAGTACTTC. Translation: CASSSNGSPEQYF.

This chain's CDR3 is CASSRQGVNQPQHF. CDR3 in DNA: TGTGCCAGTAGTAGACAGGGAGTGAATCAGCCCCAGCATTTT. The chain joins TRBV19 to TRBJ1-5; 7 bases align to TRBD1. The V gene end was trimmed by 4 bases and the J gene end by 4 bases; junction bases not matched to a gene: 4. CDR3 size: 14 residues. Germline CDR1 LNHDA, CDR2 SQIVND (reference sequence).

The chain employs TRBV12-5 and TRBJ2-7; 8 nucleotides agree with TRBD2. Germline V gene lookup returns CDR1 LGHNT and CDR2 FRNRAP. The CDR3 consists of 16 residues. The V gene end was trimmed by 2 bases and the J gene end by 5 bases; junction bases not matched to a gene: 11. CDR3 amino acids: CASGLPRQERGNEQYF. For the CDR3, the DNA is TGTGCTAGTGGTTTGCCGCGACAGGAGCGGGGGAACGAGCAGTACTTC. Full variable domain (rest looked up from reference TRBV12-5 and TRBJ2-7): DARVTQTPRHKVTEMGQEVTMRCQPILGHNTVFWYRQTMMQGLELLAYFRNRAPLDDSGMPKDRFSAEMPDATLATLKIQPSEPRDSAVYFCASGLPRQERGNEQYFGPGTRLTVT.

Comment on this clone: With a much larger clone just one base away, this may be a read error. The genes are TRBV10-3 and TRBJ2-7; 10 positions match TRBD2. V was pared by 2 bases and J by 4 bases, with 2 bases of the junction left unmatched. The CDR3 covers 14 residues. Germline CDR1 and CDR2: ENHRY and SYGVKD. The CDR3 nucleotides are TGTGCCATCAGTGAGACTAGCGGGATGTACGAGCAGTACTTC. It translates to CAISETSGMYEQYF.

In nucleotides, the CDR3 is TGTGCCTGGGAGGTGGACCCTAACACCGGGGAGCTGTTTTTT. As protein: CAWEVDPNTGELFF. J is TRBJ2-2 and V is TRBV30; D gene ambiguous. Trimming took off 5 bases at V and 2 bases at J, with 12 bases between the two ends. Germline V lookup: CDR1 GTSNPN, CDR2 SVGIG (reference sequence). The CDR3 contains 14 residues. The full variable domain, completed using reference TRBV30 and TRBJ2-2, is SQTIHQWPATLVQPVGSPLSLECTVEGTSNPNLYWYRQAAGRGLQLLFYSVGIGQISSEVPQNLSASRPQDRQFILSSKKLLLSDSGFYLCAWEVDPNTGELFFGEGSRLTVL.

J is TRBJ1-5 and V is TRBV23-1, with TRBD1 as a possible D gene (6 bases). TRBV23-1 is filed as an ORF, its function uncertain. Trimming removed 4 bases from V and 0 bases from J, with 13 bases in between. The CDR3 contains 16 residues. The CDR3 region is CASSPGTRYSNQPQHF. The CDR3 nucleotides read TGCGCCAGCAGTCCGGGGACAAGATATAGCAATCAGCCCCAGCATTTT.

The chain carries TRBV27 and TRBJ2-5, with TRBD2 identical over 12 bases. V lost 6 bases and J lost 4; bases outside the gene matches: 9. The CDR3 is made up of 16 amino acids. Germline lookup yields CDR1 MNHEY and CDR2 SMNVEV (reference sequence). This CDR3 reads CASRPLAGGLRETQYF. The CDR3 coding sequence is TGTGCCAGCAGACCCCTAGCGGGAGGGCTGAGAGAGACCCAGTACTTC.

CDR3 residues: CAWSGRLGNTIYF. The CDR3 DNA is TGTGCCTGGAGTGGACGGCTCGGAAACACCATATATTTT. The rearrangement joins TRBV30 to TRBJ1-3; D is unresolved. In germline, CDR1 is GTSNPN, CDR2 SVGIG (reference sequence). This CDR3 comprises 13 residues. The V gene lost 1 base and the J gene lost 4 bases, with 8 bases spanning the gap.

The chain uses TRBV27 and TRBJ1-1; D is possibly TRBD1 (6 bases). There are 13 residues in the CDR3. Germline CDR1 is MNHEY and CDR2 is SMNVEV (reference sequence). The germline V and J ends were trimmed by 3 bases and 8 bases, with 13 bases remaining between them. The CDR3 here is CASSLAGAKEAFF. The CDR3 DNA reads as TGTGCCAGCAGTTTGGCAGGGGCTAAGGAAGCTTTCTTT.

The CDR3 sequence: CASSVQLTYNEQFF. CDR3 bases: TGTGCCAGCAGCGTACAGTTGACCTACAATGAGCAGTTCTTC. The chain combines TRBV9 with TRBJ2-1; the D is unclear. V shed 1 base and J shed 2 bases, with 7 bases lying between them. The length of the CDR3 is 14 residues. Germline V gene data show CDR1 as SGDLS and CDR2 as YYNGEE.

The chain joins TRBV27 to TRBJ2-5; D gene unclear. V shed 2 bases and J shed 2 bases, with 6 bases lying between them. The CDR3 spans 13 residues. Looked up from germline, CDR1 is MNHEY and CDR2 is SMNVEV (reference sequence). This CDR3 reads CASSLRVQETQYF. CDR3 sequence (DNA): TGTGCCAGCAGTTTAAGGGTACAAGAGACCCAGTACTTC.

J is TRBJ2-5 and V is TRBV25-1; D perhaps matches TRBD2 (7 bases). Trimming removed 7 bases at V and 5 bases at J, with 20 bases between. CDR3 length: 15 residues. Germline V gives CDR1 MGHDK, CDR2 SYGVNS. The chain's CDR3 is CASTRGGVGDETQYF. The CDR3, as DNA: TGTGCCAGCACCCGAGGGGGGGTGGGGGACGAGACCCAGTACTTC.